These 17 T cell receptor beta chains came from one sample sequenced in a study of response to subunit inactivated influenza vaccine (dated by TCRdb to the late 2010s). Libraries were made using RT-PCR. Instrument on record: Illumina HiSeq 2500. The raw public reads went through TCRdb reprocessing: fastp at Q25, MiXCR clone calling, in-frame beta chains kept. Rows are unified per CDR3 protein, each entry keeping the most common DNA and genes. This sample holds roughly 780,000 distinct CDR3 sequences; about 18% were observed only once. 11% of the sample goes to the ten largest clones. The sample here was PBMCs from blood, taken more than 4 days after vaccination. These receptors originate from a man between 45 and 60 years old who received an inactivated influenza vaccine. Donor details come from another sample of the same person, matched by shared clones.

This clonotype was picked up many times. This chain connects TRBV12-3 or TRBV12-4 to TRBJ1-1; possibly TRBD1 for D (5 bases). CDR3 size: 13 residues. V lost 10 bases and J lost 4, with 16 bases in between. The CDR3 loop is CATCLRGSTEAFF. The CDR3, as DNA: TGTGCCACCTGTCTGAGGGGTAGCACTGAAGCTTTCTTT.

This clonotype was found a few times. The germline gene is not matched at one end of the junction; a read error may be the cause. The chain joins TRBV7-7 to TRBJ2-1; 7 positions agree with TRBD1. This CDR3 region has 14 residues. CDR1 SSHAT and CDR2 FNYEAQ come from the germline V gene (reference sequence). The CDR3 nucleotides read TGTGCTAGCAGCTTAGACAGGGCGTCCGATGAGCAGTTCTTC. Residues: CASSLDRASDEQFF.

The genes are TRBV20-1 and TRBJ2-3; D remains unclear. Trimming removed 0 bases from V and 4 bases from J, with 8 bases in between. This CDR3 comprises 13 residues. Germline V lookup: CDR1 DFQATT, CDR2 SNEGSKA (reference sequence). The CDR3 region is CSARDRMADTQYF. CDR3 in DNA: TGCAGTGCTAGAGATCGGATGGCAGATACGCAGTATTTT.

This sequence joins TRBV5-5 and TRBJ1-1, with D possibly being TRBD1 (5 bases). The germline V gene encodes CDR1 SGHKS and CDR2 YYEKEE (reference sequence). The CDR3 consists of 16 residues. The V gene lost 0 bases and the J gene lost 0 bases, with 12 bases spanning the gap. The CDR3 reads CASSLGQGHMNTEAFF. The DNA for the CDR3 is TGTGCCAGCAGCTTGGGGCAGGGTCACATGAACACTGAAGCTTTCTTT.

This clonotype came up many times. The chain links TRBV29-1 to TRBJ1-1; no clear D. Germline CDR1 reads SQVTM; CDR2 reads ANQGSEA. The ends were cut back, 4 bases at V and 1 base at J, with 7 bases in the middle. The CDR3 has 12 residues. CDR3 loop: CSVGSQNTEAFF. DNA of the CDR3: TGCAGCGTTGGGTCGCAGAACACTGAAGCTTTCTTT. Using reference TRBV29-1 and TRBJ1-1 for the parts outside the CDR3, the full variable domain is SAVISQKPSRDICQRGTSLTIQCQVDSQVTMMFWYRQQPGQSLTLIATANQGSEATYESGFVIDKFPISRPNLTFSTLTVSNMSPEDSSIYLCSVGSQNTEAFFGQGTRLTVV.

This clonotype was seen only a few times. The gene calls are TRBV6-2 or TRBV6-3 and TRBJ2-3, with 12 nucleotides matching TRBD2. Germline assignment: CDR1 MNHEY and CDR2 SVGEGT. J lost 2 bases, V lost 7 bases, and 10 bases had no gene match. The CDR3 is 17 residues long. This CDR3 is CASKSPSGGATTDTQYF. CDR3 DNA sequence: TGTGCCAGCAAAAGTCCTAGCGGGGGGGCCACCACAGATACGCAGTATTTT.

In this sample, this clonotype turned up a few times. The chain recombines TRBV20-1 with TRBJ2-1, with D possibly TRBD2 on 6 matching bases. CDR3 length: 15 amino acids. Trimming removed 5 bases at V and 3 bases at J, with 17 bases between. The germline V gene encodes CDR1 DFQATT and CDR2 SNEGSKA (reference sequence). The CDR3 region is CSAGDLARGYNEQFF. For the CDR3, the DNA is TGCAGTGCTGGCGACCTAGCGCGGGGCTACAATGAGCAGTTCTTC.

The chain employs TRBV11-2 and TRBJ2-7, with 7 positions matching TRBD1. CDR1 and CDR2 from the germline V gene are SGHAT and FQNNGV. The CDR3 covers 16 residues. V lost 1 base and J lost 4; bases outside the gene matches: 10. The DNA for the CDR3 is TGTGCCAGCAGCTTAGGGATGGGACAGATGCTTTACGAGCAGTACTTC. This gives the protein CASSLGMGQMLYEQYF.

As DNA, the CDR3 is TGTGCCAGCAGTTCGTCCATCGGGGAGACCCAGTACTTC. This codes for CASSSSIGETQYF. The chain joins TRBV27 to TRBJ2-5; D remains unclear. Between the trimmed V and J ends, which lost 4 bases and 5 bases, there was a span of 11 bases. This CDR3 has 13 amino acids. CDR1 and CDR2 from the germline V gene are MNHEY and SMNVEV (reference sequence).

The genes are TRBV20-1 and TRBJ1-1, with D perhaps matching TRBD1 (5 bases). Germline V gives CDR1 DFQATT, CDR2 SNEGSKA (reference sequence). This CDR3 contains 12 residues. Deletions cut 4 bases from V and 6 bases from J, with 12 bases between. The CDR3 coding sequence is TGCAGTGCTAACCGGTTGGGACCTGAAGCTTTCTTT. Translated: CSANRLGPEAFF.

Many counts were recorded for this clonotype. The chain uses TRBV7-9 and TRBJ2-3; D remains ambiguous. Germline V lookup: CDR1 SEHNR, CDR2 FQNEAQ (reference sequence). Between the trimmed V and J ends, which lost 6 bases and 2 bases, there was a span of 18 bases. CDR3 length: 16 residues. The CDR3 loop reads CASRKLNPRNTDTQYF. As DNA, the CDR3 is TGTGCCAGCAGGAAACTCAATCCTCGGAACACAGATACGCAGTATTTT.

This clonotype was observed many times. The V and J genes are TRBV20-1 and TRBJ2-7; no reliable D call. The germline V gene has CDR1 DFQATT and CDR2 SNEGSKA (reference sequence). V shed 6 bases and J shed 1 base, with 13 bases lying between them. The CDR3 consists of 13 residues. The CDR3 reads CSARRRQSYEQYF. CDR3 sequence (DNA): TGCAGTGCCAGGAGACGGCAGTCCTACGAGCAGTACTTC.

The chain has TRBV7-2 and TRBJ2-5; D uncertain. Germline-derived CDR1 and CDR2 are SGHTA and FQGNSA. V was cut by 1 base and J by 5 bases, with 14 bases left in between. This CDR3 has 15 residues. CDR3 coding DNA: TGTGCCAGCAGCTTAGGGGCGGTACTGTGGGAGACCCAGTACTTC. It yields the protein CASSLGAVLWETQYF.

Ten or more counts support this clonotype. The chain is built from TRBV12-3 or TRBV12-4 and TRBJ1-4; unclear D gene. CDR3 size: 13 residues. V gave up 3 bases and J gave up 8 bases, with 10 bases separating them. The CDR3, as DNA: TGTGCCAGCAGTTTGACGGGGAGGGAAAAACTGTTTTTT. Translating it yields CASSLTGREKLFF.

This chain joins TRBV3-1 and TRBJ1-6; TRBD1 might be the D (5 bases). Looked up from germline, CDR1 is LGHDT and CDR2 is YNNKEL (reference sequence). The V end was cut by 1 base, the J end by 3 bases, with 16 bases between. The CDR3 has 18 amino acids. The CDR3 sequence is CASSQVRKQGIYNSPLHF. The CDR3 region has the DNA TGTGCCAGCAGCCAAGTGCGGAAGCAGGGTATCTATAATTCACCCCTCCACTTT.

V and J are TRBV19 and TRBJ1-1; D remains unclear. This CDR3 comprises 15 residues. Trimming shortened V by 3 bases and J by 1 base, and 12 bases separated the two germline ends. Per the germline V gene, CDR1 is LNHDA and CDR2 is SQIVND (reference sequence). The CDR3 region is CASSIQRRRNTEAFF. CDR3 coding DNA: TGTGCCAGTAGTATTCAACGAAGGAGGAACACTGAAGCTTTCTTT.

This clonotype has a count of ten or more. The rearrangement uses TRBV12-3 or TRBV12-4 and TRBJ2-4, with TRBD2 as a possible D gene (6 bases). This CDR3 has 12 amino acids. Trimming removed 6 bases from V and 8 bases from J, with 11 bases in between. The CDR3 spells CASSPGRYIQYF. The CDR3, as DNA: TGTGCCAGCAGCCCAGGGAGGTACATTCAGTACTTC.